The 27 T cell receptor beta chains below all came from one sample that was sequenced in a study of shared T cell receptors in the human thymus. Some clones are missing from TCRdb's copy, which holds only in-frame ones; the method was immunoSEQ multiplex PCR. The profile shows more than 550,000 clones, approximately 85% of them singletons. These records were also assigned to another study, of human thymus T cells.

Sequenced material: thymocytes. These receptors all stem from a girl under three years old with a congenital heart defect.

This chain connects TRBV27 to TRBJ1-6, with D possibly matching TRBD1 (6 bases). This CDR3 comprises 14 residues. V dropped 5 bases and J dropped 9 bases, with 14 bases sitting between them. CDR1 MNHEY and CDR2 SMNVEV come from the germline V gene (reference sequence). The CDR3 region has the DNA TGTGCCAGCAGTGGGGACAATCATCGTTCACCCCTCCACTTT. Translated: CASSGDNHRSPLHF.

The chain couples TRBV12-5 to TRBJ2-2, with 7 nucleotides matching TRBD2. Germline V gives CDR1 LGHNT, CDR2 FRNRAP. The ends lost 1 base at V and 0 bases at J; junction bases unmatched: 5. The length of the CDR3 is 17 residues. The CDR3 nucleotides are TGTGCTAGTGGTTTGGGGACCGGGACTACGAACACCGGGGAGCTGTTTTTT. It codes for CASGLGTGTTNTGELFF.

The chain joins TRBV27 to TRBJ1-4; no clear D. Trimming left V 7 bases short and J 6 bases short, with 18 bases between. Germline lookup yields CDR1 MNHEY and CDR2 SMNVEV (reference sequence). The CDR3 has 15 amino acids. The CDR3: CASKTKLRRHEKLFF. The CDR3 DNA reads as TGTGCCAGCAAGACTAAACTTCGACGTCATGAAAAACTGTTTTTT.

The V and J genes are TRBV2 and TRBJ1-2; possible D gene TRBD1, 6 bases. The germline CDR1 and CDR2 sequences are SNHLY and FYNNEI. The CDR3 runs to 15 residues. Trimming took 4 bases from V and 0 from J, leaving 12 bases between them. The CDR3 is CASSVRGHPNYGYTF. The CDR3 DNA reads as TGTGCCAGCAGTGTCAGGGGACATCCTAACTATGGCTACACCTTC.

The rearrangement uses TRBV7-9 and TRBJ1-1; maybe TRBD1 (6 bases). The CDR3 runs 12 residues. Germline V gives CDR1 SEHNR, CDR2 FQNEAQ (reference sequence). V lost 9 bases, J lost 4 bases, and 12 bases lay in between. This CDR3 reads CASNRVPTEAFF. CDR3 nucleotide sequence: TGTGCCAGTAACAGGGTGCCCACTGAAGCTTTCTTT.

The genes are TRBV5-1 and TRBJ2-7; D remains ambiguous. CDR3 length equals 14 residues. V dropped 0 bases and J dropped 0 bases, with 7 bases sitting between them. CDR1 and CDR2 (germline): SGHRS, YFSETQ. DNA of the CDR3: TGCGCCAGCAGCTTGGCTCCGTTCTCCTACGAGCAGTACTTC. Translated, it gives CASSLAPFSYEQYF.

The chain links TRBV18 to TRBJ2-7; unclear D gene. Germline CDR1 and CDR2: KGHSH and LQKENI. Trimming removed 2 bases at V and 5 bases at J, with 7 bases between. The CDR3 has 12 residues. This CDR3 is CASSPARDEQYF. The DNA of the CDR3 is TGTGCCAGCTCACCAGCCCGGGACGAGCAGTACTTC.

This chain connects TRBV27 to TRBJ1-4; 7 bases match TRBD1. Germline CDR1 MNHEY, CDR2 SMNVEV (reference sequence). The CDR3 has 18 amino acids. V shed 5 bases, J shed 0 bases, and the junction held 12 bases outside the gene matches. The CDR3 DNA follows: TGTGCCAGCAGTGGCTACAGGGGTCTCCCTGCAACTAATGAAAAACTGTTTTTT. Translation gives CASSGYRGLPATNEKLFF. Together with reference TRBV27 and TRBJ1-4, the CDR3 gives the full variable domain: EAQVTQNPRYLITVTGKKLTVTCSQNMNHEYMSWYRQDPGLGLRQIYYSMNVEVTDKGDVPEGYKVSRKEKRNFPLILESPSPNQTSLYFCASSGYRGLPATNEKLFFGSGTQLSVL.

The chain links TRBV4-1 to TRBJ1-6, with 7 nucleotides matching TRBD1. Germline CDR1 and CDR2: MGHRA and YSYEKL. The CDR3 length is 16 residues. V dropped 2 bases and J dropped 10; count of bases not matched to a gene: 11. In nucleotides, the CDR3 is TGCGCCAGCAGCCAATCATACCGACAGGGAAGCTCACCCCTCCACTTT. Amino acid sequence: CASSQSYRQGSSPLHF.

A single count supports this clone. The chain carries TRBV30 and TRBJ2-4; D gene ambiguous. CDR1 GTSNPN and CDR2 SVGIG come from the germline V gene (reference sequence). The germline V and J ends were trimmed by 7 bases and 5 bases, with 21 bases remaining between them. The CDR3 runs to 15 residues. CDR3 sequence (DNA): TGTGCCTTCATAAACTCCCCGGTTTCCCAAAACATTCAGTACTTC. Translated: CAFINSPVSQNIQYF.

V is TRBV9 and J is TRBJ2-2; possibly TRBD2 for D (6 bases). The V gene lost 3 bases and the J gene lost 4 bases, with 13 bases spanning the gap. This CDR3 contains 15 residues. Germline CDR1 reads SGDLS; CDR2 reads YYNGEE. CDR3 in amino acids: CASSDRDFPTGELFF. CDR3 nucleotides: TGTGCCAGCAGCGACCGGGACTTCCCCACCGGGGAGCTGTTTTTT.

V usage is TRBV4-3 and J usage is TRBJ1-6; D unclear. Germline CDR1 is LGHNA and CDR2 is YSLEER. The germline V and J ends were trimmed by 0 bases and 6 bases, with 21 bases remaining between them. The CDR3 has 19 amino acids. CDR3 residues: CASSQDLLCGLPSNSPLHF. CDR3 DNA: TGCGCCAGCAGCCAAGATCTACTATGCGGCCTACCCTCTAATTCACCCCTCCACTTT.

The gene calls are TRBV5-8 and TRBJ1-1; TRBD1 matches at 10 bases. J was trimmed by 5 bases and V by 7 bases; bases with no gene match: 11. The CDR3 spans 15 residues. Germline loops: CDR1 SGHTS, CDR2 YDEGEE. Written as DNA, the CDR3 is TGTGCCAGCGGCGATAGGGACAGGGGAAGGACTGAAGCTTTCTTT. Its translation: CASGDRDRGRTEAFF. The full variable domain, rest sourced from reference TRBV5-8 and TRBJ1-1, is EAGVTQSPTHLIKTRGQQATLRCSPISGHTSVYWYQQALGLGLQFLLWYDEGEERNRGNFPPRFSGRQFPNYSSELNVNALELEDSALYLCASGDRDRGRTEAFFGQGTRLTVV.

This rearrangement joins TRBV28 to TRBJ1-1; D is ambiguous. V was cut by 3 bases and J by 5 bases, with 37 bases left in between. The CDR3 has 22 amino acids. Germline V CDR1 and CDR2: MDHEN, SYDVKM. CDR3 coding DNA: TGTGCCAGCAGTTTTAGACTCCTAGGGCCTCTTGTGTTCGGGAAATCAGAGACTGAAGCTTTCTTT. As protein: CASSFRLLGPLVFGKSETEAFF. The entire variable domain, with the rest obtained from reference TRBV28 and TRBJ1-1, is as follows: DVKVTQSSRYLVKRTGEKVFLECVQDMDHENMFWYRQDPGLGLRLIYFSYDVKMKEKGDIPEGYSVSREKKERFSLILESASTNQTSMYLCASSFRLLGPLVFGKSETEAFFGQGTRLTVV.

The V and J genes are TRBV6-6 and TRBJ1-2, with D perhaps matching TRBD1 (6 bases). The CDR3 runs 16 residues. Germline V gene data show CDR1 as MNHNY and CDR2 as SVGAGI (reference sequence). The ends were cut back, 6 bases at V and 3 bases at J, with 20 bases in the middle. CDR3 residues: CASSPAHRDLDYGYTF. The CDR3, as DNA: TGTGCCAGCAGCCCAGCCCACAGGGACCTGGACTATGGCTACACCTTC.

CDR3 amino acids: CASSIRGTLYNEQFF. For the CDR3, the DNA is TGTGCCAGTAGTATCAGAGGGACACTCTACAATGAGCAGTTCTTC. This rearrangement joins TRBV19 to TRBJ2-1; tentatively, D is TRBD1 (6 bases). Germline values: CDR1 LNHDA, CDR2 SQIVND (reference sequence). This CDR3 is built from 15 residues. Trimming cost V 3 bases and J 3 bases, with 12 bases left between them.

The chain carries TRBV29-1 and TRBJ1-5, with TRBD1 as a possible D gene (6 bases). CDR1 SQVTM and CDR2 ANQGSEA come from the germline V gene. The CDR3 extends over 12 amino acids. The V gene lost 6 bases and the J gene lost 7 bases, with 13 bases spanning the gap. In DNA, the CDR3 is TGCAGCGTCAAACAGGGCTTGCAGCCCCAGCATTTT. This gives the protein CSVKQGLQPQHF.

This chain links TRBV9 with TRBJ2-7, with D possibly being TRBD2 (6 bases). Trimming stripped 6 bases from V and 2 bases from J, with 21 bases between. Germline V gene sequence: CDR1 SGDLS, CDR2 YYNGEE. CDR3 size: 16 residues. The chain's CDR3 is CASNTLGGGSAYEQYF. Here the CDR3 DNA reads TGTGCCAGCAACACCTTAGGAGGAGGGTCCGCCTACGAGCAGTACTTC.

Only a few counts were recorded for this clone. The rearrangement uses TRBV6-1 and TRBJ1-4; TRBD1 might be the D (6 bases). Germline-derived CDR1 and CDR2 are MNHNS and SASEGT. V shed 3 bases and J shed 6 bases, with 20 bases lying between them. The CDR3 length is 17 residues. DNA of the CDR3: TGTGCCAGCAGTGAGAGGGACACCCGCACAGTGGATGAAAAACTGTTTTTT. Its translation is CASSERDTRTVDEKLFF.

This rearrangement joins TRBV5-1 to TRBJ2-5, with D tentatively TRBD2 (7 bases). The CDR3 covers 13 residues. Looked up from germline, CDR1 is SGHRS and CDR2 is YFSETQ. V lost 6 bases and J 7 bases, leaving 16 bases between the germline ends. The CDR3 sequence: CASKRGAQGTQYF. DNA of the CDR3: TGCGCCAGCAAACGGGGGGCCCAGGGGACCCAGTACTTC.

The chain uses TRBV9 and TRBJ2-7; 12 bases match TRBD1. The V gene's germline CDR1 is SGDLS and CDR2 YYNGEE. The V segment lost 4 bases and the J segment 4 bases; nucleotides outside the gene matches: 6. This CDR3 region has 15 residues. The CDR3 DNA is TGTGCCAGCAGCTCAGGGACAGGGGGCGTTTACGAGCAGTACTTC. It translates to CASSSGTGGVYEQYF. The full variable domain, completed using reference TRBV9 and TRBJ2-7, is DSGVTQTPKHLITATGQRVTLRCSPRSGDLSVYWYQQSLDQGLQFLIQYYNGEERAKGNILERFSAQQFPDLHSELNLSSLELGDSALYFCASSSGTGGVYEQYFGPGTRLTVT.

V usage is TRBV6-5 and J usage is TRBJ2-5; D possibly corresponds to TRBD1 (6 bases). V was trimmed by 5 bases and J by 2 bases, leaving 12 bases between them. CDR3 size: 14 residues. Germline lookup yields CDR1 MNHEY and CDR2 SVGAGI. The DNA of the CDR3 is TGTGCCAGCAGTCTAAGACAGGCGCAAGAGACCCAGTACTTC. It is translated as CASSLRQAQETQYF.

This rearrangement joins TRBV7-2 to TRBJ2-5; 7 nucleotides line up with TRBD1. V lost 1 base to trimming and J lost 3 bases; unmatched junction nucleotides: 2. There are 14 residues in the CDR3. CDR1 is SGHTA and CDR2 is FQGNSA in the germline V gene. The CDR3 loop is CASSLVTGKETQYF. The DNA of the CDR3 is TGTGCCAGCAGCTTAGTGACAGGGAAAGAGACCCAGTACTTC.

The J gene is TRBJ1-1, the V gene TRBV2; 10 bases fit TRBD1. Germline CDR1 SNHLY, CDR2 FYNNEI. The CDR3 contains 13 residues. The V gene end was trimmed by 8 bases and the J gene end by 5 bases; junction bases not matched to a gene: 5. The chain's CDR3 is CASRQGALTEAFF. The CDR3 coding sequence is TGTGCCAGCCGACAGGGGGCATTGACTGAAGCTTTCTTT.

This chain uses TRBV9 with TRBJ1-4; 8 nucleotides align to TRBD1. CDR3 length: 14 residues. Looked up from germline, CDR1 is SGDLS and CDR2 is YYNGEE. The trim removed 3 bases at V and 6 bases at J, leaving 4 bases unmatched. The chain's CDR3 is CASSARTGHEKLFF. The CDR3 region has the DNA TGTGCCAGCAGCGCCCGGACAGGGCATGAAAAACTGTTTTTT.

The CDR3 loop is CASSLSMSVEDFYEQYF. The CDR3 coding sequence is TGTGCCAGCAGTTTATCGATGTCAGTCGAGGACTTCTACGAGCAGTACTTC. The chain is built from TRBV27 and TRBJ2-7, with D maybe TRBD2 (5 bases). Between the trimmed V and J ends, which lost 0 bases and 3 bases, there was a span of 18 bases. Germline V gene sequence: CDR1 MNHEY, CDR2 SMNVEV (reference sequence). CDR3 length: 17 residues.

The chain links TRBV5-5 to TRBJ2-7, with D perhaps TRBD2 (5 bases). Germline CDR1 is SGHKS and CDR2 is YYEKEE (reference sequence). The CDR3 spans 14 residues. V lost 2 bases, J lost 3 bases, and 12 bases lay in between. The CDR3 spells CASSFRTDFYEQYF. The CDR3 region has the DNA TGTGCCAGCAGCTTCCGGACGGACTTCTACGAGCAGTACTTC.